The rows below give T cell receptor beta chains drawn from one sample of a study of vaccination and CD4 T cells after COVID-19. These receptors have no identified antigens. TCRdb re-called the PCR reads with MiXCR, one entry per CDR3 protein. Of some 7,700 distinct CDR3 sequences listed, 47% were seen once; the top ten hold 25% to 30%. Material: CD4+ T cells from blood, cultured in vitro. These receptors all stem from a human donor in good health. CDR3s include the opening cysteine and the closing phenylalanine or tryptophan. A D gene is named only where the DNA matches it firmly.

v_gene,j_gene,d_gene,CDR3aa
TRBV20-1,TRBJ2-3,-,CSAWAGAVDTQYF
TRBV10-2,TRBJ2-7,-,CASSDYVAYEQYF
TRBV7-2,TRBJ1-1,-,CASSLLNKNTEAFF
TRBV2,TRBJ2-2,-,CANTNRDNTGELFF
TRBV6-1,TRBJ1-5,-,CASSPMSRPQHF
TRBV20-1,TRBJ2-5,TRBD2,CSARAAGKGETQYF
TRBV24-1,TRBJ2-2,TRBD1,CATSDYTAGGPGELFF
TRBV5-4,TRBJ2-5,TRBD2,CASSLFSSGGETQYF
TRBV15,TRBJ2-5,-,CATSRNGGETQYF
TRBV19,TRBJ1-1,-,CASSIPYNTEAFF
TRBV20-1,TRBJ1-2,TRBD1,CSALFSGTGNGYTF
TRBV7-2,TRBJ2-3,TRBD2,CASSLGLAGGEQYF
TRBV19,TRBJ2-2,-,CASSTNTGELFF
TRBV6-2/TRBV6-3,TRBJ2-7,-,CAIQGRNEQYF
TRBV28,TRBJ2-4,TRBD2,CASSRASGIKNIQYF
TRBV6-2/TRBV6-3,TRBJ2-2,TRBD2,CASTNSRGGRGGELFF
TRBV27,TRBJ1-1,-,CASSQFPPGGAGNTEAFF
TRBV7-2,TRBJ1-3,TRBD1,CASSLTGMAGNTIYF
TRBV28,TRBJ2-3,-,CATRGRITDTQYF
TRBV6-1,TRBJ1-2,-,CASISPPPGIYGYTF
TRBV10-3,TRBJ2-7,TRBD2,CAIQGSGESSYEQYF
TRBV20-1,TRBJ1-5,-,CSASEHQPQHF
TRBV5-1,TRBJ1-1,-,CASSLAPGMATEAFF
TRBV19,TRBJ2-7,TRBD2,CASSPAGLAGEQYF
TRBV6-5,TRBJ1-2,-,CASSYKGGEAPYGYTF
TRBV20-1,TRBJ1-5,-,CSAWDISNQPQHF
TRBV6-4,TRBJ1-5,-,CASSEGGGNQPQHF
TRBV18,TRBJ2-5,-,CASSPEGETQYF
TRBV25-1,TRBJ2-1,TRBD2,CASSATSGGVNNEQFF
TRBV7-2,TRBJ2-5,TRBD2,CASSVAGGGGETQYF
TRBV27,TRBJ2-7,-,CASINRKPYEQYF
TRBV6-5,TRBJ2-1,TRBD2,CASSFRKLAGGPDEQFF
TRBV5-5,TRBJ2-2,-,CASSFSTGNTGELFF
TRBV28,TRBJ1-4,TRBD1,CASSSGQGMDEKLFF
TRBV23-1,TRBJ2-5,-,CASYPNEETQYF
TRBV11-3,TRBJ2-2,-,CASSSPRGTGELFF
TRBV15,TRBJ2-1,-,CATSRDRGNEQFF
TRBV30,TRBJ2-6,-,CAWSVEEVYSGANVLTF
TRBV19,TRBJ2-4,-,CARGRVPFGNIQYF
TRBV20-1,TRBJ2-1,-,CSARDPWETRYNEQFF
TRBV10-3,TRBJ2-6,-,CAISESRGAGANVLTF
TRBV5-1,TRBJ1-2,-,CASSFQGIEDGYTF
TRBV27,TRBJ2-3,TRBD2,CASSFAGGADTQYF
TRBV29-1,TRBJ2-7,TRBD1,CSVPGQGFYEQYF
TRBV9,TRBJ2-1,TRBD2,CASTAGGALPNEQFF
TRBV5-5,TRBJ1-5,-,CASSLAGNNQPQHF
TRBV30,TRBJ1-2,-,CAWTLGNGGNYGYTF
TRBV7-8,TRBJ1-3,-,CASSLDGASRGNTIYF
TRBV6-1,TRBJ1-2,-,CASNEANYGYTF
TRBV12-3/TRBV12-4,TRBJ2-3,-,CASSYKTPLIDTQYF
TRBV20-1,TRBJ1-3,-,CSARQFSGNTIYF
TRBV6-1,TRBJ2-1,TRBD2,CASRLGLAAYNEQFF
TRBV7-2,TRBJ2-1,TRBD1,CASSPPGQVYNEQFF
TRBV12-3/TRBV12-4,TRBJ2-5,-,CASSLTSETQYF